This T cell receptor (beta chain) was captured in a study of identical twins. TCRdb reprocessed the 5' RACE reads with MiXCR, giving one entry per CDR3 protein. The data contain 750,000 to 950,000 distinct CDR3 sequences, approximately 13% of them singletons. The V segment lost 2 bases and the J segment 0 bases; nucleotides outside the gene matches: 7. Germline V gives CDR1 SGHDN, CDR2 FVKESK. The CDR3 sequence is 16 residues long. These data are also associated with another study on yellow fever vaccine responses in identical twins.

Sequencing was done on a sample of PBMCs. The sequence was collected from a woman between 18 and 30 years old in good health. The rearrangement links TRBV14 to TRBJ2-7, with 7 bases lining up with TRBD2. The CDR3 bases are TGTGCCAGCAGCCAAAGCGGGACTTCGAGCTCCTACGAGCAGTACTTC. Protein sequence: CASSQSGTSSSYEQYF.